This TCR beta chain was captured by sequencing in a study of cytomegalovirus exposure and HLA in healthy donors. Findings of the study overall: It was found in a later analysis that first-cohort TCR clusters tended to co-occur in the 95 to 150 validation repertoires.

This CDR3 spans 14 amino acids. V was shortened by 0 bases and J by 1 base, with 6 bases between the two germline ends. Germline V gene data show CDR1 as MNHEY and CDR2 as SVGAGI. The repertoire was sequenced with immunoSEQ multiplex PCR; TCRdb's copy has only in-frame clones and lacks some. This table holds roughly 130,000 clones, over 85% found once. Points on this clone: The antigen is not known. Other DNA sequences in this sample translate to the same CDR3.

The receptor's source is a young man in good health and CMV-seronegative. Sequenced input: PBMCs. V and J are TRBV6-5 and TRBJ1-1; no clear D gene. In DNA form, the CDR3 reads TGTGCCAGCAGTTACTCTTCCAAGAACACTGAAGCTTTCTTT. Translating gives CASSYSSKNTEAFF.